The clone carrying this T cell receptor beta chain was counted between two and nine times. Its target is not known. The sample comes from a study of cytomegalovirus exposure and HLA in healthy donors. The study ran its PCR with 60 Vbeta and 13 Jbeta primers. The table came from immunoSEQ multiplex PCR; TCRdb's copy has only in-frame clones and leaves some out. The table shows about 140,000 clones, with just under 85% occurring only once. Points from the study as a whole: Per a prior analysis, the majority of TCR beta V segments were productive roughly 90% or roughly 30% of the time.

Material: PBMCs. This receptor was obtained from a man younger than 40 in good health and CMV-seropositive.

CDR3 region: CASSDGHTYEQYF. The CDR3 region has the DNA TGTGCCAGCAGTGATGGACATACCTACGAGCAGTACTTC. V is TRBV28 and J is TRBJ2-7; weak D call: TRBD1 (5 bases). This CDR3 contains 13 residues. Germline lookup yields CDR1 MDHEN and CDR2 SYDVKM. V was trimmed by 5 bases and J by 2 bases, leaving 10 bases between them.